Shown below are 3 T cell receptor beta chains from a single sample sequenced in a study of vaccination and CD4 T cells after COVID-19. Once obtained from cultured CD4+ T cells, the DNA was sequenced using the Oncomine TCR Beta short-read assay. One entry per CDR3 protein, called by TCRdb with MiXCR from the PCR reads. The sample consists of approximately 6,700 distinct CDR3 sequences, about 46% of them appearing once. The treatment was: approximately nine-day PBMC culture with coronavirus spike peptide pools or control peptides (ViraFEST assay). Which antigens these TCRs recognize remains unknown. Sequencing used CD4+ T cells from blood, cultured in vitro. The receptors come from a human donor who had recovered from COVID-19.

This clonotype was seen only once. The chain joins TRBV2 to TRBJ1-1; 10 bases are a match to TRBD1. The V gene's germline CDR1 is SNHLY and CDR2 FYNNEI. The CDR3 is 14 amino acids. The trim removed 6 bases at V and 6 bases at J, leaving 7 bases unmatched. CDR3 amino acids: CASSAGQGFAEAFF. The CDR3 coding sequence is TGTGCCAGCAGCGCGGGACAGGGGTTCGCTGAAGCTTTCTTT.

V gene TRBV20-1 combines with J gene TRBJ2-3; D is undetermined. From germline, CDR1 is DFQATT and CDR2 SNEGSKA (reference sequence). The CDR3 runs 15 residues. Trimming removed 5 bases at V and 2 bases at J, with 17 bases between. CDR3 loop: CSAASRKLNTDTQYF. The CDR3, as DNA: TGCAGTGCTGCCAGTCGGAAGCTAAACACAGATACGCAGTATTTT.

This clonotype was seen a few times. The genes are TRBV7-2 and TRBJ1-2, with D perhaps TRBD1 (6 bases). The CDR3 has 14 residues. The germline V gene encodes CDR1 SGHTA and CDR2 FQGNSA. V was clipped by 1 base and J by 4 bases, with 10 bases between them. As DNA, the CDR3 is TGTGCCAGCAGCTTAGATCAGGGGCCCTATGGCTACACCTTC. Translated: CASSLDQGPYGYTF.